These T cell receptor beta chains were read from a single sample in a study of control samples from healthy donors and cancer patients. The table came from immunoSEQ multiplex PCR; TCRdb's copy has only in-frame clones and leaves some out. The data show about 75,000 clones, 94% seen once. Material: blood. These receptors all come from a woman aged 40 to 55 in good health. The CDR3 runs from the conserved cysteine through the conserved F or W. D genes are given only for firm matches.

TRBD2 TRBV5-6 CASSLGTTFYNEQFF
. TRBV12-3/TRBV12-4 CASSTHSYGYTF
TRBD2 TRBV7-2 CASSFTSGGYNEQFF
. TRBV29-1 CSVESETNTEAFF
TRBD2 TRBV5-6 CASSAGTSADTQYF
. TRBV2 CASSESGTAYSNQPQHF
. TRBV27 CASSPGAGELFF
. TRBV24-1 CATSDWVDFSTDTQYF
. TRBV5-1 CASSLGLQTDTQYF
TRBD1 TRBV29-1 CSVRTGYAEAFF
. TRBV7-9 CASSLPGDEQFF
. TRBV3-1/TRBV3-2 CASSSQITHEKLFF
. TRBV6-2/TRBV6-3 CASSSGGQEQYF
TRBD2 TRBV11-2 CASSLDRAGGWYQETQYF
. TRBV4-2 CASSQEVSRKRETQYF
TRBD1 TRBV7-9 CASSYRQGAGELFF
TRBD2 TRBV27 CASGVAGGWETQYF
. TRBV5-5 CASSLAINYGYTF
. TRBV5-1 CASSHGDRRSGYTF
TRBD2 TRBV18 CASSPGRGGEQYF
TRBD1 TRBV4-3 CASSQEDRGKPFF
. TRBV12-3/TRBV12-4 CASSFARMDTIYF
. TRBV6-1 CASSEQGHSTEAFF
. TRBV4-2 CASSQDSNEQFF
. TRBV6-5 CASSYLDSPDTQYF
TRBD1 TRBV18 CASSQNRDSGEAFF
TRBD1 TRBV10-2 CATTGTGRPYTGELFF
TRBD1 TRBV6-1 CASSEGQGAGGYTF
. TRBV15 CATSRAGLSYEQYF
TRBD2 TRBV29-1 CSVAGTRVSYEQYF
. TRBV18 CASSPTLEEGYTF